The entry that follows covers one TCR beta chain sequence. The source of the sample is a study of T-cell reconstitution after alpha-beta-depleted transplantation in children. This CDR3 is 15 amino acids long. The V end was cut by 0 bases, the J end by 4 bases, with 12 bases between. Germline loops: CDR1 LNHNV, CDR2 YYDKDF (reference sequence). Unique molecular identifiers were incorporated when the TCRbeta library was constructed. TCRdb re-called the PCR reads with MiXCR, one entry per CDR3 protein. The sample gives fewer than 550,000 distinct CDR3 sequences, about 16% of which show up once; approximately 28% is in the top ten.

The V and J genes are TRBV15 and TRBJ2-5, with D uncertain. The clonotype was recovered from a boy younger than two who had a stem cell transplant for Wiskott-Aldrich syndrome, so the T cells may come from the graft donor. This material consisted of PBMCs, mostly from graft donor cells, taken 360 days after TCRalphabeta/CD19-depleted stem cell transplant. DNA of the CDR3: TGTGCCACCAGCAGAGATCGGACGGCAGGAGAGACCCAGTACTTC. The encoded protein is CATSRDRTAGETQYF.